This T cell receptor (beta chain) emerged from a study of shared clonotypes between healthy human individuals. Study-wide background: Each donor had three CD4 naive, three CD4 memory, two CD8 naive and one CD8 memory plate. General study findings and limits: In a few donors, about 5% of naive CD4 clonotypes appeared in common.

Each donor was a Caucasian adult residing in Nashville, Tennessee. The study separated CD4+ cells into CD45RA+ naive and CD45RA-negative memory subsets. Method: immunoSEQ multiplex PCR; TCRdb's copy keeps in-frame clones and lacks some. The sample lists more than 2,000,000 clones, just over 90% occurring once. A word on this clone: What it binds is not known.

Germline assignment: CDR1 SNHLY and CDR2 FYNNEI. This CDR3 contains 14 residues. The germline V and J ends were trimmed by 7 bases and 2 bases, with 9 bases remaining between them. The origin of this receptor is a man between 18 and 29 years old in good health. Some clones in this sample may be carry-over from other donors' samples. The gene calls are TRBV2 and TRBJ1-6, with D possibly being TRBD1 (5 bases). Sequences were obtained from naive CD4+ T cells from PBMCs. Subset: CD45RA+ positively selected. DNA for the CDR3: TGTGCCAGCACCGACAGAACCTATAATTCACCCCTCCACTTT. Translated: CASTDRTYNSPLHF. Looking up the rest from reference TRBV2 and TRBJ1-6 gives the full variable domain: EPEVTQTPSHQVTQMGQEVILRCVPISNHLYFYWYRQILGQKVEFLVSFYNNEISEKSEIFDDQFSVERPDGSNFTLKIRSTKLEDSAMYFCASTDRTYNSPLHFGNGTRLTVT.